This T cell receptor beta chain derives from a study of beta chain features in type 1 diabetes. Study outcomes and limitations: Shorter TCRB CDR3s, moderately but significantly so, marked every one of the four CD4+ subsets in Type 1 diabetes patients.

Trimming stripped 0 bases from V and 6 bases from J, with 9 bases between. Germline values: CDR1 SGHDT, CDR2 YYEEEE. The CDR3 sequence is 13 residues long. To note about this clone: The antigen is undetermined.

The isolated RNA, all of it, was reverse transcribed, so expressed TCRB transcripts were what got sequenced. Assay: immunoSEQ multiplex PCR; the TCRdb copy retains only in-frame clones and omits some. Here the sample spans about 370,000 clones, around 10% being singletons. The TCR was taken from a man aged 25 to 45 with type 1 diabetes. Material for sequencing was central memory CD4+ T cells from blood. The chain is built from TRBV5-6 and TRBJ1-2; unclear D gene. CDR3 bases: TGTGCCAGCAGCTTGGCCGGGCGGGATGGCTACACCTTC. It codes for CASSLAGRDGYTF.